The T cell receptor beta chain described here comes from a study of blood T cell repertoires in COVID-19. Overall study context: The study drew acute and convalescent COVID-19 samples from the United States, Italy and Spain.

The study recruited people aged about 18 to 90 years across more than 20 US areas. The protocol was immunoSEQ multiplex PCR, while the TCRdb copy is restricted to in-frame clones and leaves out a portion. The profile shows 150,000 to 200,000 clones, about 90% of them singletons. The CDR3 is 14 residues long. Germline V gene lookup returns CDR1 MNHEY and CDR2 SMNVEV (reference sequence). The germline V and J ends were trimmed by 1 base and 5 bases, with 11 bases remaining between them. The TCR comes from a human donor with acute COVID-19. The donor label of this sample is uncertain. This chain connects TRBV27 to TRBJ1-1; no definite D call. The material sequenced was PBMCs or T cells enriched from blood (not recorded which). Here the CDR3 reads CASSLYRRGTEAFF. The CDR3 DNA reads as TGTGCCAGCAGTTTATATCGACGAGGGACTGAAGCTTTCTTT.